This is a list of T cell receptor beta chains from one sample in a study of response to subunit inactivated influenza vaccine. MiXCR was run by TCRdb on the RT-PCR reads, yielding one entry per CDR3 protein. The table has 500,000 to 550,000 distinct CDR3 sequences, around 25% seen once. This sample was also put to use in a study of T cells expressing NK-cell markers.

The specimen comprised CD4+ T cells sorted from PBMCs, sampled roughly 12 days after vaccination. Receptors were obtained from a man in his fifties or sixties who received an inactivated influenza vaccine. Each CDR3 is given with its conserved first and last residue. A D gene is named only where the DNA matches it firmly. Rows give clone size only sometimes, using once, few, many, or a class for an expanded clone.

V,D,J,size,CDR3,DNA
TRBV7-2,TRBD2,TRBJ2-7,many,CASSLLSGRGSGEQYF,TGTGCCAGCAGCTTATTAAGTGGGAGGGGATCCGGCGAGCAGTACTTC
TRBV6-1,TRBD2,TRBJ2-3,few,CASSPTRWREIDTQYF,TGTGCCAGCAGCCCGACCCGCTGGCGGGAGATAGATACGCAGTATTTT
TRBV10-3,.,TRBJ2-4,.,CATRGLGPGNIQYF,TGTGCCACCCGGGGGCTGGGTCCGGGAAACATTCAGTACTTC
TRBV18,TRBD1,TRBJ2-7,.,CASSRYGTGVYEQYF,TGTGCCAGCTCACGATACGGGACAGGGGTCTACGAGCAGTACTTC
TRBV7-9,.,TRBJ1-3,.,CASSLSISGNTIYF,TGTGCCAGCAGCTTATCAATCTCTGGAAACACCATATATTTT
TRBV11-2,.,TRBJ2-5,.,CASSPPRQETQYF,TGTGCCAGCAGCCCCCCGAGACAAGAGACCCAGTACTTC
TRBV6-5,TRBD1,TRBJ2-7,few,CASSYGGQGRAEQYF,TGTGCCAGCAGCTACGGGGGACAGGGAAGGGCCGAGCAGTACTTC
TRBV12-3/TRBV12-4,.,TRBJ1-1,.,CASAFISGTEAFF,TGTGCCAGCGCGTTTATAAGTGGCACTGAAGCTTTCTTT
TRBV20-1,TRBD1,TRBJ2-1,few,CSASSTGREQFF,TGCAGTGCTTCGTCGACAGGGCGAGAGCAGTTCTTC
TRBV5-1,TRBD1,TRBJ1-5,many,CASSPQGGQPQHF,TGCGCCAGCAGCCCGCAGGGGGGTCAGCCCCAGCATTTT
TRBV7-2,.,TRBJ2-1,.,CTSSVSGYSYNEQFF,TGTACCAGCAGCGTTAGCGGTTACTCCTACAATGAGCAGTTCTTC
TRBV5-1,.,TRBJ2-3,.,CASSLAMRGQTDTQYF,TGCGCCAGCAGCTTGGCCATGCGGGGCCAGACAGATACGCAGTATTTT
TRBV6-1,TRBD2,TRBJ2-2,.,CASTLRGGRELFF,TGTGCCAGCACCCTCCGGGGAGGGCGGGAGCTGTTTTTT
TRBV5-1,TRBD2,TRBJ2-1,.,CASSMSGGEYNEQFF,TGCGCCAGCAGCATGAGCGGGGGGGAATACAATGAGCAGTTCTTC
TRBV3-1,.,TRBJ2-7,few,CASSQDSAEAVGYEQYF,TGTGCCAGCAGCCAAGATTCGGCGGAGGCCGTTGGCTACGAGCAGTACTTC
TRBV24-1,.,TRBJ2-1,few,CATSDSRGQGGINEQFF,TGTGCCACCAGTGATTCGCGGGGGCAGGGGGGAATCAATGAGCAGTTCTTC
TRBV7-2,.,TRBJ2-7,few,CASSLWGRDEQYF,TGTGCCAGCAGCCTCTGGGGAAGGGACGAGCAGTACTTC
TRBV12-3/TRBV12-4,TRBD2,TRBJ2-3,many,CASSLVSPLAGWADTQYF,TGTGCCAGCAGTTTGGTGTCCCCCTTAGCGGGATGGGCAGATACGCAGTATTTT
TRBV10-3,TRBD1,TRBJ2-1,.,CAISWDRDNEQFF,TGTGCCATCAGCTGGGACAGAGACAATGAGCAGTTCTTC
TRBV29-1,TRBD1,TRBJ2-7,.,CSVADRGLATEQYF,TGCAGCGTTGCTGACAGGGGGCTCGCTACCGAGCAGTACTTC
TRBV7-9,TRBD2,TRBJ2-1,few,CASITSGGYNEQFF,TGTGCCAGCATTACTAGCGGGGGATACAATGAGCAGTTCTTC
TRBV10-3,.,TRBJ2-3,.,CAISESFKGRGGPDTQYF,TGTGCCATCAGTGAGTCGTTCAAGGGCAGGGGGGGCCCAGATACGCAGTATTTT
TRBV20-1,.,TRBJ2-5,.,CSATTEETQYF,TGCAGTGCTACCACCGAAGAGACCCAGTACTTC
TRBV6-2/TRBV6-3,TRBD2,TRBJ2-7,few,CASSTTGGAYEQYF,TGTGCCAGCAGTACTACCGGGGGGGCCTACGAGCAGTACTTC
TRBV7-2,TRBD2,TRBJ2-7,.,CASSSGPGGDYEQYF,TGTGCCAGCAGCTCCGGGCCTGGGGGGGACTACGAGCAGTACTTC
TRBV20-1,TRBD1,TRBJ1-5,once,CSASETGGRNQPQHF,TGCAGTGCTAGTGAGACAGGGGGACGCAATCAGCCCCAGCATTTT
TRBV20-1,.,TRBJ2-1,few,CSARVIPGGGEAYNEQFF,TGCAGTGCTAGAGTCATTCCCGGCGGTGGAGAGGCCTACAATGAGCAGTTCTTC
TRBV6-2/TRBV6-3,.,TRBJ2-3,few,CASSYSSGLSTDTQYF,TGTGCCAGCAGTTACTCGAGCGGTCTTAGCACAGATACGCAGTATTTT
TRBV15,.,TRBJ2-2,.,CATSRGTANTGELFF,TGTGCCACCAGCAGGGGGACGGCGAACACCGGGGAGCTGTTTTTT
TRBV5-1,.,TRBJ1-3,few,CASSATLGSSGNTIYF,TGCGCCAGCAGCGCAACCTTGGGGAGCTCTGGAAACACCATATATTTT
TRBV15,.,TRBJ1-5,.,CATSRGADSNQPQHF,TGTGCCACCAGCAGGGGGGCGGACAGCAATCAGCCCCAGCATTTT
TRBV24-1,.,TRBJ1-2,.,CATSDFRAGDGYTF,TGTGCCACCAGTGATTTCCGTGCCGGAGATGGCTACACCTTC
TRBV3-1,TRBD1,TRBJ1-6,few,CASSRRQGRHSPLHF,TGTGCCAGCAGCCGCCGACAGGGGCGGCATTCACCCCTCCACTTT
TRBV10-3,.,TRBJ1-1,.,CAINTEGTGPTEAFF,TGTGCCATCAACACCGAGGGGACCGGGCCAACTGAAGCTTTCTTT
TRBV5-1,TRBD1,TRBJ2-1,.,CASSLGPTGVEQFF,TGCGCCAGCAGCCTCGGACCGACAGGGGTCGAGCAGTTCTTC
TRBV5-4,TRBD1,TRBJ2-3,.,CASSLGDRVDTQYF,TGTGCCAGCAGCTTGGGGGACAGGGTGGATACGCAGTATTTT
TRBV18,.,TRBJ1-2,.,CASSPPAMGGGYGYTF,TGTGCCAGCTCACCCCCCGCTATGGGGGGCGGCTATGGCTACACCTTC
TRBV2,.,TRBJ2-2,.,CASSAQANTGELFF,TGTGCCAGCAGTGCTCAGGCGAACACCGGGGAGCTGTTTTTT
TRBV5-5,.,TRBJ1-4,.,CASSMEGGREKLFF,TGTGCCAGCAGCATGGAGGGCGGCAGGGAAAAACTGTTTTTT